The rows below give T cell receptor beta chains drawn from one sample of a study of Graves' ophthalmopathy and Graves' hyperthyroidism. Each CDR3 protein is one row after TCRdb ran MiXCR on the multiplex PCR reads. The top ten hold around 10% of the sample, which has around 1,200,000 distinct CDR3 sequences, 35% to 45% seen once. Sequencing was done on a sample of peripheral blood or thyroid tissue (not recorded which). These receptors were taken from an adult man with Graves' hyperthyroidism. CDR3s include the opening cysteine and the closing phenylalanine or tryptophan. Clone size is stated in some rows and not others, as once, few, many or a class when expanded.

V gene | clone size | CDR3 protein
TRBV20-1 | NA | CSVQPNQPQHF
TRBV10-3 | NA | CAITKGLAGDYEQYF
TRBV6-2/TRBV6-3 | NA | CASRARAQGSNGYTF
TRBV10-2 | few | CASSWTQYF
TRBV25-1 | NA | CASKGGENTGELFF
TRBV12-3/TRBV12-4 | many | CASRKRTYEQYF
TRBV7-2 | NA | CASSPLLAGGQSSYEQYF
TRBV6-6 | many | CASSTDRSRAFF
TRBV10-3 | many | CAISAMGQFHQNTEAFF
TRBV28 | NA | CASSLPGRSSGANVLTF
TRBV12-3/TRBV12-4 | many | CASSQAAETNEKLFF
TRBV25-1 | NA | CASSELAETQYF
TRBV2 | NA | CASSEGALSSGYTF
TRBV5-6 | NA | CASSLVTGVSYEQYF
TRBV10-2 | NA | CASSGGRYF
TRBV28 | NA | CASRTGHLGNTEAFF
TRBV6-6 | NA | CASSATGVEGNTIYF
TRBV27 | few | CASSLSQRSYEQYF
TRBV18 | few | CASSPRLGAPGGYTF
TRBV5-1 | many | CASSADTDYEQYF
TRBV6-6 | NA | CASSERGSAYEQYF
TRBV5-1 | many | CASSFGGHDGYTF
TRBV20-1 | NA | CSASRQGGTEAFF
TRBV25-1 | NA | CASVEGGGTEAFF
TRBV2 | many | CARGQSLSSYEQYF